This is a list of T cell receptor beta chains from one sample in a study of CD8+ T cells in alopecia areata. The method was immunoSEQ multiplex PCR; TCRdb's version includes in-frame clones alone and lacks a portion of them. The sample includes roughly 120,000 clones, roughly 50% seen only once; the top ten take approximately 31%. The sample was CD8+ T cells sorted from blood, taken at week 4, from a patient treated with tofacitinib. These receptors came from a human donor with alopecia areata. Each CDR3 is given with its conserved first and last residue. Fields, in order: J gene, D gene, V gene, clone size, CDR3 DNA, CDR3 protein. D genes are given only for firm matches. Clone size is given for some rows only: seen once, a few or many times, or a class if the clone is expanded.

>TRBJ1-5|TRBD1|TRBV4-1|-
TGCGCCAGCAGCCAAGGGACAGGCCACAATCAGCCCCAGCATTTT
CASSQGTGHNQPQHF
>TRBJ2-1|TRBD1|TRBV29-1|-
TGCAGCGTTGAGGACAGGGGCAGGAATGAGCAGTTCTTC
CSVEDRGRNEQFF
>TRBJ1-2|-|TRBV29-1|-
TGCAGCGTTGACAGCCGATTCAACTATGGCTACACCTTC
CSVDSRFNYGYTF
>TRBJ1-5|TRBD1|TRBV19|-
TGTGCCAGTAGTATCGACAGGGGCTTAAACAGCAATCAGCCCCAGCACTTT
CASSIDRGLNSNQPQHF
>TRBJ1-1|-|TRBV7-9|few
TGTGCCAGCAGCTTAGGGAGGTTGACTGAAGCTTTCTTT
CASSLGRLTEAFF
>TRBJ2-5|TRBD2|TRBV7-2|-
TGTGCCAGCAGCCAGACTAGCGGGGGCCCCGAGACCCAGTACTTC
CASSQTSGGPETQYF
>TRBJ1-1|-|TRBV13|-
TGTGCCAGCAGCTTAGGACCGCTTGAAGCTTTCTTT
CASSLGPLEAFF
>TRBJ1-2|-|TRBV7-2|-
TGTGCCAGCAGAAGGGACGACTATGGCTACACCTTC
CASRRDDYGYTF
>TRBJ2-5|-|TRBV6-6|-
TGTGCCAGCACCAGCTATCAGGCGGAGACCCAGTACTTC
CASTSYQAETQYF
>TRBJ2-7|TRBD1|TRBV29-1|-
TGCAGCGTTTCTGGACAGGTGAGCTCCTACGAGCAGTACTTC
CSVSGQVSSYEQYF
>TRBJ1-1|-|TRBV29-1|few
TGCAGCGCTGTTGGGGAGAACACTGAAGCTTTCTTT
CSAVGENTEAFF
>TRBJ1-5|-|TRBV30|-
TGTGCCTGGGGAGACAGTCAGCCCCAGCATTTT
CAWGDSQPQHF
>TRBJ2-2|-|TRBV27|-
TGTGCCAGCAGTTTATCGACTACCACCGGGGAGCTGTTTTTT
CASSLSTTTGELFF
>TRBJ1-5|TRBD1|TRBV15|few
TGTGCCACCAGCAACCCGGACAGGGCCGTATTCGATCAGCCCCAGCATTTT
CATSNPDRAVFDQPQHF
>TRBJ2-2|-|TRBV29-1|few
TGCAGCGTTGCGGGGGGCCCTCGCTTAACGAACACCGGGGAGCTGTTTTTT
CSVAGGPRLTNTGELFF
>TRBJ2-1|-|TRBV5-6|-
TGTGCCAGCAGCTTTGGTGACTCCGACAGTGAGCAGTTCTTC
CASSFGDSDSEQFF
>TRBJ2-2|-|TRBV11-2|-
TGTGCCAGCAGCTTATTCGGGGGCACCGGGGAGCTGTTTTTT
CASSLFGGTGELFF
>TRBJ2-3|-|TRBV25-1|-
TGTGCCAGCAGTGGCCTATGGCGATCTAGCACAGATACGCAGTATTTT
CASSGLWRSSTDTQYF
>TRBJ1-2|TRBD1|TRBV30|-
TGTGCCTGGGTCGGGACAGGGGTGGAGGGCTACACCTTC
CAWVGTGVEGYTF
>TRBJ2-5|TRBD1|TRBV23-1|-
TGCGCCAGCAGTCACCGGGACAGGGTTGAGACCCAGTACTTC
CASSHRDRVETQYF
>TRBJ2-6|TRBD1|TRBV29-1|-
TGCAGCGTTTTAGGACAGGGGAATGTCCTGACTTTC
CSVLGQGNVLTF
>TRBJ2-1|TRBD1|TRBV5-6|-
TGTGCCAGCAGCCGTGACAGGGGAGTATACAATGAGCAGTTCTTC
CASSRDRGVYNEQFF
>TRBJ2-7|-|TRBV30|-
-
CAWSVGQGAIF
>TRBJ1-2|-|TRBV29-1|-
TGCAGCGTTGTTTCGACGGGCTACACCTTC
CSVVSTGYTF
>TRBJ2-7|-|TRBV30|-
TGTGCCTGGAGACCGATTTACGAGCAGTACTTC
CAWRPIYEQYF
>TRBJ2-1|-|TRBV27|-
TGTGCCAGCAGTTCGGGGCCAGGGGAGCAGTTCTTC
CASSSGPGEQFF
>TRBJ1-2|-|TRBV5-6|once
TGTGCCAGCAGCGTCGGGTCGTTAGAGGGCTACACCTTC
CASSVGSLEGYTF
>TRBJ1-1|-|TRBV30|-
TGTGCCTGGAGTTTCCCGGGAAGGCGCCCGAACACTGAAGCTTTCTTT
CAWSFPGRRPNTEAFF
>TRBJ1-5|-|TRBV30|-
TGTGCCTGGAGTGTAGGACACGGCAATCAGCCCCAGCATTTT
CAWSVGHGNQPQHF
>TRBJ1-6|-|TRBV7-2|-
TGTGCCAGCAGCTTACTGTCGAGCTCCTATAATTCACCCCTCCACTTT
CASSLLSSSYNSPLHF
>TRBJ2-1|TRBD2|TRBV27|few
TGTGCCAGCAGTTTCGGGGCTAGCGGGGGGCAACACAATGAGCAGTTCTTC
CASSFGASGGQHNEQFF
>TRBJ2-3|TRBD2|TRBV29-1|-
TGCAGCGTTGAAGAGTCGGGGGGAACTAGCACAGATACGCAGTATTTT
CSVEESGGTSTDTQYF
>TRBJ2-3|-|TRBV15|-
TGTGCCACCAGCAGAGAAAGGGGAGACCCCACAGATACGCAGTATTTT
CATSRERGDPTDTQYF
>TRBJ1-3|-|TRBV30|-
TGTGCCTGGAGTGTACCGCCCCGGGACCCAACATTCGGGAGGGAAAACACCATATATTTT
CAWSVPPRDPTFGRENTIYF
>TRBJ2-1|-|TRBV29-1|-
TGCAGCGTTGGCGGTTACAATGAGCAGTTCTTC
CSVGGYNEQFF
>TRBJ2-4|TRBD2|TRBV25-1|-
TGTGCCAGCAGTGGAGTGCTGGGGGGGTCTCTAGCCAAAAACATTCAGTACTTC
CASSGVLGGSLAKNIQYF
>TRBJ2-1|TRBD2|TRBV27|-
TGTGCCAGCAGGCTGGGGGGGGAGCCCTACAATGAGCAGTTCTTC
CASRLGGEPYNEQFF
>TRBJ2-7|-|TRBV6-6|-
TGTGCCAGCAGTCACGGGGTCGACGAGCAGTACTTC
CASSHGVDEQYF
>TRBJ2-5|-|TRBV5-6|-
TGTGCCAGCAGCTTGGATCTAGCTGAGACCCAGTACTTC
CASSLDLAETQYF
>TRBJ2-7|-|TRBV30|-
TGTGCCGGCGGCTCAGGGCGAGGGTACGAGCAGTACTTC
CAGGSGRGYEQYF
>TRBJ2-1|TRBD2|TRBV28|-
TGTGCCAGCAGGGACCTAGCGGGGGGGCCCGATGAGCAGTTCTTC
CASRDLAGGPDEQFF
>TRBJ1-6|-|TRBV5-1|-
TGCGCCAGCAGCTCGGGACTAAACTCCTTTTCACCCCTCCACTTT
CASSSGLNSFSPLHF
>TRBJ2-1|-|TRBV4-3|-
TGCGCCAGCAGCCAAGAATCATACAATGAGCAGTTCTTC
CASSQESYNEQFF
>TRBJ1-1|-|TRBV4-1|-
TGCGCCAGCAGCCACCCAGCCCTGGCGGGGAGAGCTTTCTTT
CASSHPALAGRAFF
>TRBJ1-2|TRBD1|TRBV29-1|few
TGCAGCGTTGAAGATCCCCCGGACAGGGCAGGAGTCTATGGCTACACCTTC
CSVEDPPDRAGVYGYTF
>TRBJ2-7|-|TRBV29-1|-
TGCAGCGTAGGCCGGGACCTTCAGCCTCTCGAGCAGTACTTC
CSVGRDLQPLEQYF
>TRBJ1-1|-|TRBV4-1|few
TGCGCCAGCAGCCAAGCTCGCGGAGAAGCTTTCTTT
CASSQARGEAFF
>TRBJ1-5|-|TRBV5-6|once
TGTGCCAGCAGCCCGGGTGGCAATCAGCCCCAGCATTTT
CASSPGGNQPQHF
>TRBJ2-7|-|TRBV25-1|-
TGTGCCAGCAGTGAATTAGGGGGGAGCGAGTCCCCCTCCTACGAGCAGTACTTC
CASSELGGSESPSYEQYF
>TRBJ1-3|TRBD1|TRBV4-1|few
TGCGCCAGCAGCCAGGGACAGGGAGACACCATATATTTT
CASSQGQGDTIYF
>TRBJ2-3|TRBD1|TRBV5-6|few
TGTGCCAGCAGCTTGAGGGACAGGGTCACAGATACGCAGTATTTT
CASSLRDRVTDTQYF
>TRBJ2-2|-|TRBV6-5|-
TGTGCCAGCAGCTACATATTGGGGAGTCGCACCGGGGAGCTGTTTTTT
CASSYILGSRTGELFF
>TRBJ1-1|TRBD1|TRBV5-6|-
TGTGCCAGCGGCCTCGACAGGGGAATAGCCACTGAAGCTTTCTTT
CASGLDRGIATEAFF
>TRBJ2-1|-|TRBV5-1|-
TGCGCCAGCAGCCTCTCTCACAACAATGAGCAGTTCTTC
CASSLSHNNEQFF
>TRBJ2-7|-|TRBV23-1|-
TGCGCCAGCAGTCAACGATTGGGGGGGCGAGTCAACGAGCAGTACTTC
CASSQRLGGRVNEQYF